The T cell receptor beta chain under discussion was sequenced for a study of immune evolution from preneoplasia to lung adenocarcinoma. Overall study findings and caveats: Normal lung had highest clonality; later lesions appeared denser, more diverse.

TCRdb's table, derived via immunoSEQ multiplex PCR, lists solely in-frame clones and lacks some. Among around 4,900 clones listed, almost 85% were seen once. This clone was detected a few times. No antigen is known for it. The germline gives CDR1 MDHEN, CDR2 SYDVKM. This CDR3 is built from 14 residues. Trimming removed 4 bases from V and 7 bases from J, with 17 bases in between. Histologic diagnosis was independently verified by two lung pathologists. The chain joins TRBV28 to TRBJ2-7; D is perhaps TRBD1 (6 bases). Sequences were obtained from FFPE lung adenocarcinoma in situ tissue. The TCR sequence derives from a person aged 65-85 years with lung adenocarcinoma. CDR3: CASSSRTASNEQYF. DNA of the CDR3: TGTGCCAGCAGTTCTCGGACAGCCTCCAATGAGCAGTACTTC.